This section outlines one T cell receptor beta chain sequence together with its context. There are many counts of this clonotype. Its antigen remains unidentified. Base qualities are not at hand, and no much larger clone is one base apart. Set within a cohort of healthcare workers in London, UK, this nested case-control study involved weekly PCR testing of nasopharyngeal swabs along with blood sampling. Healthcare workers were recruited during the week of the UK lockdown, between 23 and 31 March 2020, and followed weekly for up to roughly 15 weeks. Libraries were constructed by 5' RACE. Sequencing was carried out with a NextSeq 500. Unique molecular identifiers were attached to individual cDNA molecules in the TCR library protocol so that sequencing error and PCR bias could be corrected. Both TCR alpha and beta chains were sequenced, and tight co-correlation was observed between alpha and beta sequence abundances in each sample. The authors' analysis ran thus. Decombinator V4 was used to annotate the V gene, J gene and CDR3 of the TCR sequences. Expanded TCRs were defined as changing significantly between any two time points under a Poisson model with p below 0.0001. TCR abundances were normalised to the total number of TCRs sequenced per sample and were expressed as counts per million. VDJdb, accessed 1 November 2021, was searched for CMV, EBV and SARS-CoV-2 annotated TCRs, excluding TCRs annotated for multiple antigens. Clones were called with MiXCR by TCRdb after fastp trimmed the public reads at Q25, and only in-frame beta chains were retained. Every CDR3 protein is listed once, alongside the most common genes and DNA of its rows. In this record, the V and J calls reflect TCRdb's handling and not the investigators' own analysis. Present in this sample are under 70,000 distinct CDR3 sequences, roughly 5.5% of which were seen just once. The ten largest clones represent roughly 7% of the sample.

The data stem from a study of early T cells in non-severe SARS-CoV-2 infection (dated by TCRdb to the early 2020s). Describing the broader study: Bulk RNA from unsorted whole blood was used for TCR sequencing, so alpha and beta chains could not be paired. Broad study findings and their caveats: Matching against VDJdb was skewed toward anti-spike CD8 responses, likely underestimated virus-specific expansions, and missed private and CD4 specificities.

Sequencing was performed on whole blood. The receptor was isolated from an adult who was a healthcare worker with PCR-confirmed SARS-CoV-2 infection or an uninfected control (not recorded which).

The DNA is as follows: TGTGCCAGCAGCTTGGGACAGGGGGGGACCCAGTACTTC. Translated, it gives CASSLGQGGTQYF. The chain was built from TRBV5-6 and TRBJ2-5, with 9 middle bases fitting TRBD1. Based on the germline V gene, the CDR1 and CDR2 sequences are SGHDT and YYEEEE. From cysteine to phenylalanine, the CDR3 is 13 amino acids long. CDR3 DNA only is kept here, 39 bases in frame from base 1. V is pruned by 0 bases and J by 7 bases, leaving 1 base of the junction without a gene match.